The rows below give T cell receptor beta chains drawn from one sample of a study of OX40 agonist ivuxolimab in advanced cancers. Clones were read by immunoSEQ multiplex PCR, and TCRdb kept only the in-frame ones, dropping some. Of about 76,000 clones detected, roughly 85% appear once; the ten largest clones hold 5% to 7%. Sequenced material: CD4+ or CD8+ T cells sorted from blood, taken in a trial of the OX40 agonist ivuxolimab. Every receptor here comes from an adult with an advanced solid tumor such as melanoma, head and neck, liver or kidney cancer. The conserved cysteine and the conserved F or W are not part of the CDR3 here. Clone size, where shown, is once, few, many, or a class for clones that have expanded.

j_call v_call clone_size cdr3_aa
TRBJ1-5 TRBV25-1 once ASSPSTGFLTSNQPQH
TRBJ1-1 TRBV7-2 once ASSLGEAEAF
TRBJ1-2 TRBV14 few ASSQIYGYT
TRBJ1-1 TRBV29-1 once SVPTGGKSTEAF
TRBJ1-3 TRBV6-1 . ASSSTGNGGNTIY
TRBJ2-7 TRBV5-1 . ASSLGAGGFYEQY
TRBJ2-5 TRBV5-1 . ASSGGGAQETQY
TRBJ2-4 TRBV5-8 . ASPGLAKNIQY
TRBJ2-1 TRBV2 . ASSEAPHGSGEQF
TRBJ2-7 TRBV5-6 . ASSGTTYEQY
TRBJ2-6 TRBV19 . AVQSGANVLT
TRBJ2-5 TRBV27 . ASSFGRAETQY
TRBJ2-7 TRBV6-5 . ASSGGITPYEQY
TRBJ2-7 TRBV4-3 . ASSQDYGDRGGYEQY
TRBJ2-1 TRBV9 . ASSVAGLNSYNEQF
TRBJ2-2 TRBV9 . ASRGQFGELF
TRBJ1-2 TRBV6-5 once ASSSRDSNYGYT